What follows are 9 T cell receptor beta chains derived from one specimen sequenced in a study of graft-versus-host responses after intestinal transplantation. The data were produced by immunoSEQ multiplex PCR, yet TCRdb's version contains in-frame clones alone and is incomplete. The sample consists of about 90,000 clones, 85% to 95% of them appearing once. These receptors are not linked to any known antigen. The sequencing used unstimulated CD4+ T cells sorted from spleen or lymph node cells, collected before transplant. Every receptor here comes from a human donor who was the organ donor for an intestinal transplant.

V is TRBV12-5 and J is TRBJ2-7; D perhaps matches TRBD2 (6 bases). The CDR3 has 17 residues. V lost 5 bases and J lost 2, with 22 bases in between. Germline assignment: CDR1 LGHNT and CDR2 FRNRAP. The DNA of the CDR3 is TGTGCTAGTGGTCCCGGACAAATTCGCGGCGGGGCCTACGAGCAGTACTTC. Translated, it gives CASGPGQIRGGAYEQYF.

This clone was detected once. The J gene is TRBJ2-3, the V gene TRBV5-1; 7 nucleotides agree with TRBD2. The CDR3 length is 14 residues. Per the germline V gene, CDR1 is SGHRS and CDR2 is YFSETQ. V was clipped by 4 bases and J by 4 bases; unmatched bases: 6. In nucleotides, the CDR3 is TGCGCCAGCAGCCCTCTAGCGGCGCCAGATACGCAGTATTTT. Protein sequence: CASSPLAAPDTQYF. Variable domain in full (rest from reference TRBV5-1 and TRBJ2-3): KAGVTQTPRYLIKTRGQQVTLSCSPISGHRSVSWYQQTPGQGLQFLFEYFSETQRNKGNFPGRFSGRQFSNSRSEMNVSTLELGDSALYLCASSPLAAPDTQYFGPGTRLTVL.

V and J are TRBV5-1 and TRBJ2-3; TRBD2 might be the D (6 bases). This CDR3 has 17 amino acids. The V gene lost 0 bases and the J gene lost 1 base, with 15 bases spanning the gap. Germline loops: CDR1 SGHRS, CDR2 YFSETQ. The CDR3 here is CASSLGVEGKGTDTQYF. The CDR3 region has the DNA TGCGCCAGCAGCTTGGGAGTGGAGGGGAAGGGCACAGATACGCAGTATTTT.

This rearrangement joins TRBV11-2 to TRBJ2-4; TRBD2 is a possible D gene (6 bases). CDR3 size: 12 residues. The germline gives CDR1 SGHAT, CDR2 FQNNGV. With 10 bases removed from V and 5 bases from J, the gap between germline ends came to 12 bases. CDR3 DNA sequence: TGTGCCACCGCAGGCGGGGAAAACATTCAGTACTTC. Amino acids: CATAGGENIQYF.

The J gene is TRBJ2-3, the V gene TRBV5-1, with 7 positions matching TRBD2. V trimming: 1 base; J trimming: 1 base; junction bases outside the gene matches: 0. CDR1 and CDR2 (germline): SGHRS, YFSETQ. The CDR3 has 14 residues. The CDR3 region is CASSLRGGTDTQYF. In DNA, the CDR3 is TGCGCCAGCAGCTTGCGGGGGGGCACAGATACGCAGTATTTT.

The chain is built from TRBV18 and TRBJ2-5, with 7 bases matching TRBD1. CDR3 length equals 15 residues. V shed 6 bases, J shed 2 bases, and the junction held 9 bases outside the gene matches. Germline assignment: CDR1 KGHSH and CDR2 LQKENI. As DNA, the CDR3 is TGTGCCAGCTCCCGCAACGCCAGGGGGCAAGAGACCCAGTACTTC. It codes for CASSRNARGQETQYF. The full variable domain, in which reference TRBV18 and TRBJ2-5 provide the parts outside the CDR3, is NAGVMQNPRHLVRRRGQEARLRCSPMKGHSHVYWYRQLPEEGLKFMVYLQKENIIDESGMPKERFSAEFPKEGPSILRIQQVVRGDSAAYFCASSRNARGQETQYFGPGTRLLVL.

This clone was observed once. This chain joins TRBV21-1 and TRBJ2-5; TRBD2, the D gene given by the table, was not confirmed from the DNA. TRBV21-1 is a recognized pseudogene. CDR3 size: 14 residues. This CDR3 is CASSKVSRGETQYF. In nucleotides, the CDR3 is TGTGCCAGCAGCAAAGTATCCAGAGGGGAGACCCAGTACTTC.

This rearrangement joins TRBV29-1 to TRBJ2-1; 11 bases are shared with TRBD2. The CDR3 is made up of 15 amino acids. Unmatched junction bases numbered 6, after V lost 4 bases and J lost 4 bases. Germline CDR1 and CDR2: SQVTM and ANQGSEA. As DNA, the CDR3 is TGCAGCGTTGCTTTACTAGCGGGAGAGTACAATGAGCAGTTCTTC. Its translation is CSVALLAGEYNEQFF.

The J gene is TRBJ2-5, the V gene TRBV4-1; perhaps TRBD1 as D (5 bases). Deletions cut 6 bases from V and 4 bases from J, with 12 bases between. The CDR3 runs to 13 residues. Germline CDR1 and CDR2: MGHRA and YSYEKL. CDR3 nucleotide sequence: TGCGCCAGCAGTAGGGGCCAGGCAGAGACCCAGTACTTC. It translates to CASSRGQAETQYF.